The 18 T cell receptor beta chains listed next were all sequenced from one sample in a study of T cells in Graves' hyperthyroidism and ophthalmopathy. Authors of the study amplified TCR beta CDR3 regions from RNA transcripts. The HTBI primer set drove a first-round RT-PCR of the TCR CDR3. TCRdb passed the multiplex PCR reads through MiXCR, listing each CDR3 protein once. The sample lists fewer than 850,000 distinct CDR3 sequences; 15% to 20% were seen once. Material for sequencing was blood. The receptors shown here come from a man aged 45-65 years with Graves' hyperthyroidism.

This clonotype was counted ten times or more. The rearrangement joins TRBV29-1 to TRBJ2-7; weak D call: TRBD2 (6 bases). The CDR3 totals 13 residues. CDR1 SQVTM and CDR2 ANQGSEA come from the germline V gene. V dropped 4 bases and J dropped 3 bases, with 13 bases sitting between them. In DNA form, the CDR3 reads TGCAGCGTTGGGCGGGGTTCGGGCTACGAGCAGTACTTC. Translating gives CSVGRGSGYEQYF.

This clonotype was seen at least ten times. This chain connects TRBV12-3 or TRBV12-4 to TRBJ1-1; D is possibly TRBD1 (6 bases). V was shortened by 7 bases and J by 0 bases, with 15 bases between the two germline ends. The CDR3 spans 15 residues. CDR3 nucleotides: TGTGCCAGCAAAGTTCCGGGGGCGATGAACACTGAAGCTTTCTTT. As protein: CASKVPGAMNTEAFF.

This clonotype was counted ten times or more. The chain couples TRBV5-1 to TRBJ2-7, with TRBD1 matching 9 bases. Germline loops: CDR1 SGHRS, CDR2 YFSETQ. Unmatched junction bases numbered 6, after V lost 5 bases and J lost 3 bases. This CDR3 is 14 amino acids long. CDR3 region: CASRVPGQGYEQYF. For the CDR3, the DNA is TGCGCCAGCAGAGTTCCGGGACAGGGCTACGAGCAGTACTTC. Full variable domain (rest looked up from reference TRBV5-1 and TRBJ2-7): KAGVTQTPRYLIKTRGQQVTLSCSPISGHRSVSWYQQTPGQGLQFLFEYFSETQRNKGNFPGRFSGRQFSNSRSEMNVSTLELGDSALYLCASRVPGQGYEQYFGPGTRLTVT.

On this clonotype: This could be a read error, since a much larger clone is one nucleotide away. The chain carries TRBV28 and TRBJ1-5, with unresolved D. Germline V gene lookup returns CDR1 MDHEN and CDR2 SYDVKM. The CDR3 consists of 13 residues. V was cut by 4 bases and J by 0 bases, with 4 bases left in between. The CDR3 here is CASSWNSNQPQHF. CDR3 bases: TGTGCCAGCAGTTGGAATAGCAATCAGCCCCAGCATTTT.

This clonotype was observed a handful of times. The chain links TRBV4-1 to TRBJ2-7; D is possibly TRBD1 or TRBD2 (6 bases each). Trimming left V 6 bases short and J 0 bases short, with 18 bases between. The CDR3 extends over 16 amino acids. Germline-derived CDR1 and CDR2 are MGHRA and YSYEKL. DNA of the CDR3: TGCGCCAGCAGTCCAATAGGGGGGCCCCTCTCCTACGAGCAGTACTTC. Translating it yields CASSPIGGPLSYEQYF.

This clonotype has only a few counts. The chain is built from TRBV5-4 and TRBJ2-5; D might be TRBD2 (6 bases). Trimming left V 0 bases short and J 3 bases short, with 9 bases between. Germline loops: CDR1 SGHNT, CDR2 YYREEE (reference sequence). CDR3 length: 14 residues. CDR3: CASSLAQREETQYF. DNA of the CDR3: TGTGCCAGCAGCTTGGCGCAGCGGGAAGAGACCCAGTACTTC.

This chain joins TRBV10-1 and TRBJ2-2; the match to TRBD2 covers 9 bases. The CDR3 extends over 18 amino acids. Germline assignment: CDR1 WNHNN and CDR2 SYGVQD (reference sequence). With V trimmed by 5 bases and J by 2 bases, 12 bases remained unmatched. The CDR3 reads CASSSTLTSGKNTGELFF. CDR3 DNA sequence: TGCGCCAGCAGTTCTACCCTGACTAGCGGAAAAAACACCGGGGAGCTGTTTTTT.

This clonotype was detected only a few times. The rearrangement links TRBV12-3 or TRBV12-4 to TRBJ1-1; D remains ambiguous. V dropped 6 bases and J dropped 1 base, with 21 bases sitting between them. The CDR3 contains 17 residues. The CDR3, as DNA: TGTGCCAGCAGCCCAACTCTCGGACCGCGAAAGAACACTGAAGCTTTCTTT. It encodes CASSPTLGPRKNTEAFF.

This clonotype was seen ten or more times. The V gene is TRBV11-1, the J gene TRBJ2-7; 8 nucleotides agree with TRBD1. The V gene end was trimmed by 5 bases and the J gene end by 4 bases; junction bases not matched to a gene: 10. The CDR3 sequence is 15 residues long. CDR1 is SGHAT and CDR2 is FQDESV in the germline V gene (reference sequence). The CDR3 nucleotides are TGTGCCAGCAGCGAGTCGGACAGGGTATCTTACGAGCAGTACTTC. It yields the protein CASSESDRVSYEQYF.

Many counts were recorded for this clonotype. The chain joins TRBV18 to TRBJ2-5; D could derive from TRBD1 or TRBD2 (5 bases each). CDR1 and CDR2 (germline): KGHSH, LQKENI. V gave up 0 bases and J gave up 0 bases, with 11 bases separating them. The CDR3 length is 16 residues. The CDR3 region is CASSPPGPQYQETQYF. CDR3 nucleotides: TGTGCCAGCTCACCACCGGGACCTCAGTACCAAGAGACCCAGTACTTC. Variable domain in full (rest from reference TRBV18 and TRBJ2-5): NAGVMQNPRHLVRRRGQEARLRCSPMKGHSHVYWYRQLPEEGLKFMVYLQKENIIDESGMPKERFSAEFPKEGPSILRIQQVVRGDSAAYFCASSPPGPQYQETQYFGPGTRLLVL.

This chain joins TRBV5-1 and TRBJ1-1; 7 bases are shared with TRBD1. The germline V gene encodes CDR1 SGHRS and CDR2 YFSETQ. Trimming cost V 3 bases and J 1 base; bases outside gene matches: 9. This CDR3 comprises 16 residues. CDR3 sequence (DNA): TGCGCCAGCAGCTCCGGGGACAGTGGAGGGAACACTGAAGCTTTCTTT. It specifies CASSSGDSGGNTEAFF.

This clonotype was detected many times. V usage is TRBV30 and J usage is TRBJ2-7, with 7 bases aligning to TRBD2. V was clipped by 6 bases and J by 0 bases; unmatched bases: 11. This CDR3 is 15 amino acids long. Germline assignment: CDR1 GTSNPN and CDR2 SVGIG (reference sequence). Here the CDR3 DNA reads TGTGCCTGTCATCAGCGGGATAGGGGCTCCTACGAGCAGTACTTC. It yields the protein CACHQRDRGSYEQYF.

This clonotype turned up a few times. The genes are TRBV19 and TRBJ2-2; possibly TRBD2 for D (5 bases). V was shortened by 4 bases and J by 6 bases, with 15 bases between the two germline ends. The germline V gene has CDR1 LNHDA and CDR2 SQIVND (reference sequence). This CDR3 comprises 15 residues. The CDR3 is CASSKSGIHPGELFF. Written as DNA, the CDR3 is TGTGCCAGTAGTAAATCGGGGATACACCCCGGGGAGCTGTTTTTT.

This clonotype was picked up many times. J is TRBJ2-7 and V is TRBV24-1; D is unresolved. This CDR3 has 13 residues. Germline V gene data show CDR1 as KGHDR and CDR2 as SFDVKD. V dropped 4 bases and J dropped 4 bases, with 10 bases sitting between them. CDR3 sequence reads: CATSEASQYEQYF. Written as DNA, the CDR3 is TGTGCCACCAGTGAGGCCAGCCAATACGAGCAGTACTTC.

This clonotype was seen repeatedly, ten times or more. The chain combines TRBV7-3 with TRBJ1-6; D remains unclear. Germline CDR1 and CDR2: SGHTA and FQGTGA. V was pared by 5 bases and J by 7 bases, with 9 bases between. This CDR3 is 13 amino acids long. The DNA of the CDR3 is TGTGCCAGCAGCAAATTGATCAATTCACCCCTCCACTTT. It is translated as CASSKLINSPLHF. The whole variable domain, filled in from reference TRBV7-3 and TRBJ1-6, reads GAGVSQTPSNKVTEKGKYVELRCDPISGHTALYWYRQSLGQGPEFLIYFQGTGAADDSGLPNDRFFAVRPEGSVSTLKIQRTERGDSAVYLCASSKLINSPLHFGNGTRLTVT.

This clonotype has only a few counts. The chain employs TRBV30 and TRBJ2-7, with D perhaps matching TRBD1 (6 bases). CDR1 and CDR2 from the germline V gene are GTSNPN and SVGIG (reference sequence). This CDR3 has 14 amino acids. V lost 1 base and J lost 6, with 16 bases in between. The DNA of the CDR3 is TGTGCCTGGAGTGCCCGGGACACCGCCGGCGAGCAGTACTTC. Translated, it gives CAWSARDTAGEQYF. Full variable domain (missing parts from reference TRBV30 and TRBJ2-7): SQTIHQWPATLVQPVGSPLSLECTVEGTSNPNLYWYRQAAGRGLQLLFYSVGIGQISSEVPQNLSASRPQDRQFILSSKKLLLSDSGFYLCAWSARDTAGEQYFGPGTRLTVT.

This clonotype was seen repeatedly, ten times or more. The chain joins TRBV5-1 to TRBJ1-4; 7 nucleotides line up with TRBD1. Germline V gives CDR1 SGHRS, CDR2 YFSETQ. V lost 4 bases, J lost 7 bases, and 7 bases stayed unmatched. CDR3 length equals 14 residues. DNA for the CDR3: TGCGCCAGCAGCATCGGGACAGCTTTTGAAAAACTGTTTTTT. Residues: CASSIGTAFEKLFF.

This clonotype was found a few times. The CDR3 nucleotides read TGCGCCAGCAGCCAGTCTAGAGCGGGAGGGTATTTAGATACGCAGTATTTT. Translating it yields CASSQSRAGGYLDTQYF. The chain recombines TRBV4-1 with TRBJ2-3, with 10 bases fitting TRBD2. The CDR3 totals 17 residues. J lost 5 bases, V lost 3 bases, and 11 bases had no gene match. Germline CDR1 and CDR2: MGHRA and YSYEKL.